This is a list of T cell receptor beta chains from one sample in a study of OX40 agonist ivuxolimab in advanced cancers. This table comes from immunoSEQ multiplex PCR, and its TCRdb copy is limited to in-frame clones, with some not included. The repertoire holds tens of thousands of clones, 80% to 95% seen once, with 13% in the top ten. Sequenced here: CD4+ or CD8+ T cells sorted from blood, sampled in a trial of the OX40 agonist ivuxolimab. The receptors derive from an adult with an advanced solid tumor such as melanoma, head and neck, liver or kidney cancer. The CDR3 runs from the conserved cysteine through the conserved F or W. Fields, in order: clone size, J gene, V gene, D gene, CDR3 DNA, CDR3 protein. A D gene is named only where the DNA matches it firmly. A row's size may be missing; if present it is once, few, many or a size class.

>medium-sized|TRBJ2-7|TRBV5-4|.
TGTGCCAGCAGCTTTGGACAGACTAACGAGCAGTACTTC
CASSFGQTNEQYF
>.|TRBJ2-5|TRBV6-5|.
TGTGCCAGCAGCCCGGTTTTGGGTACCCAGTACTTC
CASSPVLGTQYF
>.|TRBJ1-3|TRBV9|TRBD1
TGTGCCAGCAGGGGGACAGGGGGCGAAGATACCATATATTTT
CASRGTGGEDTIYF
>.|TRBJ2-1|TRBV4-1|.
TGCGCCAGCAGCCAAGTTCCTCCCGTAGCGCTTTACAATGAGCAGTTCTTC
CASSQVPPVALYNEQFF
>.|TRBJ2-7|TRBV7-7|TRBD1
TGTGCCAGCAGCTTGGGGACAGGGGATTTTTACGAGCAGTACTTC
CASSLGTGDFYEQYF
>.|TRBJ2-5|TRBV19|TRBD2
TGTGCCAGTAGTCCACTAGCGGGAGGGCCCATCGAGACCCAGTACTTC
CASSPLAGGPIETQYF
>.|TRBJ1-2|TRBV14|.
TGTGCCAGCAGCCAAGCGGGACCCCGGGAGGGTAGCTACACCTTC
CASSQAGPREGSYTF
>.|TRBJ2-7|TRBV9|.
TGTGCCAGCAGCCAACCGGGGGCTTACGAGCAGTACTTC
CASSQPGAYEQYF
>.|TRBJ2-1|TRBV9|.
TGTGCCAGCAGCGTAGTGGGGGAGGTCTACAATGAGCAGTTCTTC
CASSVVGEVYNEQFF
>.|TRBJ2-1|TRBV6-5|.
TGTGCCAGCAGTTACGAGTACAGGGTCCATGAGCAGTTCTTC
CASSYEYRVHEQFF
>.|TRBJ2-3|TRBV6-1|TRBD2
TGTGCCAGCAGTGACGTCCCAGCGGGAGGGCCAGATACGCAGTATTTT
CASSDVPAGGPDTQYF
>.|TRBJ1-6|TRBV10-2|.
TGCGCCAGCAGTGAGTCGCCAGGGCATTCACCCCTCCACTTT
CASSESPGHSPLHF
>.|TRBJ1-1|TRBV27|.
TGTGCCAGCAGTTTCGGGCAGGGGATCGGTGAAGCTTTCTTT
CASSFGQGIGEAFF
>.|TRBJ2-3|TRBV9|.
TGTGCCAGCTCCATGGGTGGGGTCAGCACAGATACGCAGTATTTT
CASSMGGVSTDTQYF
>.|TRBJ2-2|TRBV27|.
TGTGCCAGCAGTTTATACAGGGTTGACACCGGGGAGCTGTTTTTT
CASSLYRVDTGELFF
>.|TRBJ2-1|TRBV4-1|TRBD2
TGCGCCAGCAGCCACCTCGGACTAGCGGGGTTTTACAATGAGCAGTTCTTC
CASSHLGLAGFYNEQFF
>.|TRBJ2-3|TRBV13|TRBD2
TGTGCCAGCAGCTCTCGCGAGCGGGGGATCACAGATACGCAGTATTTT
CASSSRERGITDTQYF
>.|TRBJ2-7|TRBV6-4|.
TGTGCCAGCAGTGCTGGGACACCGCCGTGGGGGAGATATTACGAGCAGTACTTC
CASSAGTPPWGRYYEQYF
>.|TRBJ2-7|TRBV19|TRBD1
TGTGCCAGTAGTACCGCGGGACAGGGCTCCTACGAGCAGTACTTC
CASSTAGQGSYEQYF
>few|TRBJ1-1|TRBV19|TRBD1
TGTGCCAGCTTGACAGGGAGGGCTGAAGCTTTCTTT
CASLTGRAEAFF
>.|TRBJ2-3|TRBV6-4|TRBD2
TGTGCCAGCAGTACCGGGACTACCTATAGCACAGATACGCAGTATTTT
CASSTGTTYSTDTQYF
>.|TRBJ2-3|TRBV4-1|.
TGCGCCAGCAGCCCCCGGAGGTCGCCGCAGTATTTT
CASSPRRSPQYF
>.|TRBJ2-7|TRBV6-5|TRBD2
TGTGCCAGCAGCCCCATGGCGGGAGTTATCTACGAGCAGTACTTC
CASSPMAGVIYEQYF
>.|TRBJ1-1|TRBV5-4|.
TGTGCCAGCAGCTCCGTCCAGGGAGGGAGCACTGAAGCTTTCTTT
CASSSVQGGSTEAFF
>.|TRBJ2-3|TRBV29-1|TRBD2
TGCAGCGTTTATTATACCGGGACTAGCGGGGGGCCCGGTCAAACAGATACGCAGTATTTT
CSVYYTGTSGGPGQTDTQYF
>.|TRBJ2-1|TRBV9|.
TGTGCCAGCAGACCCGGTACGGGGGCGCTTAATGAGCAGTTCTTC
CASRPGTGALNEQFF
>.|TRBJ2-7|TRBV5-6|.
TGTGCCAGCAGCTTGGGACAGGGAGGCGAGCAGTACTTC
CASSLGQGGEQYF
>.|TRBJ1-2|TRBV7-2|.
TGTGCCAGCAGCATCTACGGTGCTAACTATGGCTACACCTTC
CASSIYGANYGYTF
>once|TRBJ1-2|TRBV5-4|TRBD1
TGTGCCAGCAGCTTGGATCCAGGGGGCCTTGTGAGTGGCTACACCTTC
CASSLDPGGLVSGYTF
>.|TRBJ2-7|TRBV15|TRBD2
TGTGCCACCAGCAGAGGGACTAGCGGGGGGGCGGACGAGCAGTACTTC
CATSRGTSGGADEQYF
>.|TRBJ2-3|TRBV4-1|TRBD2
TGCGCCAGCAGCCTTACCCAGCGGGAAATGGATACGCAGTATTTT
CASSLTQREMDTQYF
>.|TRBJ2-7|TRBV7-9|.
TGTGCCAGCAGCTCGTTATTAAGAAACGAGCCGGACGAGCAGTACTTC
CASSSLLRNEPDEQYF
>.|TRBJ2-3|TRBV19|.
TGTGCCAGTCGGGACAACAGCGGCTTCACAGATACGCAGTATTTT
CASRDNSGFTDTQYF
>.|TRBJ2-7|TRBV19|TRBD2
TGTGCCAGTAGTCCGGGACTAGCGGCCTACGAGCAGTACTTC
CASSPGLAAYEQYF
>.|TRBJ2-5|TRBV4-2|.
TGTGCCAGCAGCCAAGTGATAGGGAAGGGAGAGACCCAGTACTTC
CASSQVIGKGETQYF
>.|TRBJ1-5|TRBV19|.
TGTGCCAGTAGTATTAGGCAGGGAGGCAATCAGCCCCAGCATTTT
CASSIRQGGNQPQHF
>.|TRBJ2-7|TRBV11-2|.
TGTGCCAGCAGCTTAGGGGGTTCCAACGAGCAGTACTTC
CASSLGGSNEQYF
>.|TRBJ1-1|TRBV6-6|TRBD1
TGTGCCAGCAGGGACCTCAGGGGGTACACTGAAGCTTTCTTT
CASRDLRGYTEAFF
>.|TRBJ2-7|TRBV4-2|TRBD2
TGTGCCAGCAGCCAAGATCGACTAGCGTGGACCTTGTACGAGCAGTACTTC
CASSQDRLAWTLYEQYF
>once|TRBJ2-7|TRBV7-9|.
TGTGCCAGCAGCTTAACCAAGAACGAGCAGTACTTC
CASSLTKNEQYF
>.|TRBJ1-1|TRBV5-4|TRBD1
TGTGCCAGCAGCCAAGCCACAGGGGAAAACACTGAAGCTTTCTTT
CASSQATGENTEAFF
>.|TRBJ1-3|TRBV6-5|.
TGTGCCAGCGGTGCCGGAAACACCATATATTTT
CASGAGNTIYF
>.|TRBJ2-1|TRBV7-3|TRBD2
TGTGCCAGCAGCTTAGGCGGGGGGAACTACAATGAGCAGTTCTTC
CASSLGGGNYNEQFF
>.|TRBJ2-5|TRBV2|.
TGTGCCAGCAGTGATCCGGGTTACGAGTACCAAGAGACCCAGTACTTC
CASSDPGYEYQETQYF
>.|TRBJ1-5|TRBV4-1|.
TGCGCCAGCAGCCAAGAATGGGACAATAGCAATCAGCCCCAGCATTTT
CASSQEWDNSNQPQHF
>.|TRBJ2-1|TRBV9|TRBD1
TGTGCCAGCAGCGTAGGGGACAGGTACAATGAGCAGTTCTTC
CASSVGDRYNEQFF
>.|TRBJ2-7|TRBV6-4|TRBD1
TGTGCCAGCAGTGACTCGACAGGGGCTTTTTTGTGGCAGTACTTC
CASSDSTGAFLWQYF
>once|TRBJ2-1|TRBV29-1|.
TGCAGCGTTGAAACAAGTTACAATGAGCAGTTCTTC
CSVETSYNEQFF
>.|TRBJ2-1|TRBV5-1|TRBD2
TGCGCCAGCAGCTTGGCTCCTAGCGGGGGGGCAGACAATGAGCAGTTCTTC
CASSLAPSGGADNEQFF
>.|TRBJ1-3|TRBV6-5|.
TGTGCCAGCAGTCCTGGACAGAAGCCTGGAAACACCATATATTTT
CASSPGQKPGNTIYF
>.|TRBJ2-3|TRBV7-9|.
TGTGCCAGCGAAAGGGGAGCAGATACGCAGTATTTT
CASERGADTQYF
>.|TRBJ1-2|TRBV5-6|.
TGTGCCAGCAGCTTGGCAGGGGACTTTGCCTATGGCTACACCTTC
CASSLAGDFAYGYTF
>.|TRBJ2-3|TRBV18|.
TGTGCCAGCTCACCACCAAACGGGGTTCAAGATACGCAGTATTTT
CASSPPNGVQDTQYF
>.|TRBJ2-1|TRBV7-3|.
TGTGCCAGCAGCTTAAATAGCGGCACCTACAATGAGCAGTTCTTC
CASSLNSGTYNEQFF
>once|TRBJ2-3|TRBV11-3|.
TGTGCCAGCAGCCTCAGGGGTTCAGATACGCAGTATTTT
CASSLRGSDTQYF